This note documents a single T cell receptor beta chain sequence. What it binds is not known. The sample comes from a study of cytomegalovirus exposure and HLA in healthy donors. Germline V gives CDR1 SGHAT, CDR2 FQDESV (reference sequence). The V end was cut by 1 base, the J end by 0 bases, with 12 bases between. This CDR3 spans 16 amino acids. Amplification used 60 Vbeta primers and 13 Jbeta primers. This table comes from immunoSEQ multiplex PCR, and its TCRdb copy is limited to in-frame clones, with some not included. The repertoire holds about 110,000 clones, 70% to 80% seen once, with about 5.2% in the top ten. Study results and caveats: Researchers counted 180 or so TCR beta chains as cytomegalovirus-associated. Clonal expansion was found to be greater in HLA-associated TCR beta chains than in equally common others in a later analysis.

This sequence originates from a female donor in good health and CMV-seropositive. Sample: PBMCs. This chain links TRBV11-1 with TRBJ1-1, with a tentative D call TRBD1 (5 bases). For the CDR3, the DNA is TGTGCCAGCAGCTTAGGCCCCCAGGGCATGAACACTGAAGCTTTCTTT. This sequence encodes CASSLGPQGMNTEAFF.